Only a few counts were recorded for the clone carrying this T cell receptor beta chain. Germline V CDR1 and CDR2: LGHNA, YSLEER. The J segment lost 4 bases and the V segment lost 5 bases, leaving 4 bases of the junction unmatched. The CDR3 totals 13 residues. These data originate in a study of beta chain features in type 1 diabetes. Isolated RNA was reverse transcribed in full, so expressed TCRB transcripts were sequenced. Libraries were prepared by immunoSEQ multiplex PCR; TCRdb keeps only in-frame clonotypes and omits some of them. This table has about half a million clones, about an eighth appearing once. Sorting with CD45RO/CCR7/CD25/CD127/CD95/CD27 yielded naive, central memory, regulatory and stem-like memory CD4+ cells.

This chain connects TRBV4-3 to TRBJ1-1; 7 nucleotides match TRBD1. This clonotype was sampled from a woman between 18 and 29 years old in good health. The sequencing sample was made of naive CD4+ T cells from blood. The CDR3 region is CASSEPGGTEAFF. The CDR3 nucleotides are TGCGCCAGCAGCGAACCAGGGGGCACTGAAGCTTTCTTT.